This T cell receptor (beta chain) originates from a study of cytomegalovirus exposure and HLA in healthy donors. The PCR was carried out with 60 Vbeta primers and 13 Jbeta primers. Some clones are missing from TCRdb's copy, which holds only in-frame ones; the method was immunoSEQ multiplex PCR. The sample lists about 160,000 clones, 85% occurring once. This CDR3 is built from 12 residues. Germline-derived CDR1 and CDR2 are SNHLY and FYNNEI. V was shortened by 8 bases and J by 0 bases, with 7 bases between the two germline ends. Sequenced material: PBMCs. The gene calls are TRBV2 and TRBJ1-1; TRBD1 is a possible D gene (5 bases). This TCR derives from a boy between 2 and 10 years old in good health and CMV-seronegative. Here the CDR3 reads CASYRLNTEAFF. CDR3 DNA: TGTGCCAGCTACAGGCTGAACACTGAAGCTTTCTTT.